The T cell receptor (beta chain) described here comes from a study of T cells after yellow fever vaccination. Findings and limits, study-wide: Abundant clonotypes from the bulk population could have been carried over as contaminants into FACS-sorted repertoires. Overall, a small share of clonotypes was seen in both CD4 and CD8 compartments.

The germline gives CDR1 SGHKS, CDR2 YYEKEE (reference sequence). This CDR3 comprises 15 residues. TCRdb analysed the 5' RACE reads with MiXCR anew, one entry per CDR3 protein. The sample yields roughly 250,000 distinct CDR3 sequences, 10% to 15% seen once. Details on this clonotype: Its antigen is currently unknown. At one boundary the junction diverges from the germline segment, which might be a read error.

The receptor was derived from a man aged 25-45 years who received the YFV17D yellow fever vaccine. Sequenced here: CD4+ T cells sorted from PBMCs, sampled 45 days after the yellow fever booster vaccination. This rearrangement joins TRBV5-5 to TRBJ2-7; TRBD2 agrees at 8 bases. The CDR3 sequence: CAISAGLAGHYEQYF. CDR3 DNA sequence: TGTGCCATCAGCGCCGGGCTAGCGGGCCACTACGAGCAGTACTTC.